This entry lists 6 T cell receptor beta chains sequenced from one sample in a study of T cells in Graves' hyperthyroidism and ophthalmopathy. It was RNA transcripts that yielded the amplified TCR beta CDR3 regions. The HTBI primer set drove a first-round RT-PCR of the TCR CDR3. TCRdb analysed the multiplex PCR reads with MiXCR anew, one entry per CDR3 protein. Found here are about 540,000 distinct CDR3 sequences, about half of them singletons; the top ten hold 6.5% to 9%. Sequencing was done on a sample of peripheral blood or thyroid tissue (not recorded which). These receptors were obtained from a woman aged 18-29 years with Graves' hyperthyroidism.

In regard to this clonotype: This may come from a read error, since a much larger clone is one base off. The chain couples TRBV7-2 to TRBJ1-1, with a possible D match to TRBD1 (6 bases). Looked up from germline, CDR1 is SGHTA and CDR2 is FQGNSA. The V end was cut by 6 bases, the J end by 1 base, with 15 bases between. The CDR3 contains 15 residues. CDR3 in amino acids: CASSEWTVGNTEAFF. The CDR3 DNA reads TGTGCCAGCAGTGAGTGGACAGTCGGGAACACTGAAGCTTTCTTT.

In this sample, this clonotype turned up a few times. V and J are TRBV20-1 and TRBJ1-4, with D possibly being TRBD1 (6 bases). Between the trimmed V and J ends, which lost 6 bases and 5 bases, there was a span of 16 bases. The germline gives CDR1 DFQATT, CDR2 SNEGSKA (reference sequence). CDR3 length: 14 residues. In DNA form, the CDR3 reads TGCAGTGCAACCCATGGGACACAGAATGAAAAACTGTTTTTT. This translates into CSATHGTQNEKLFF.

At least ten counts were recorded for this clonotype. The V and J genes are TRBV29-1 and TRBJ2-7; a possible D gene is TRBD2 (5 bases). CDR1 and CDR2 (germline): SQVTM, ANQGSEA. CDR3 length equals 10 residues. Trimming left V 5 bases short and J 5 bases short, with 7 bases between. In nucleotides, the CDR3 is TGCAGCGTTCTGCGGGACGAGCAGTACTTC. Translated: CSVLRDEQYF.

This clonotype was counted only a few times. The genes are TRBV20-1 and TRBJ1-5; the D is unclear. This CDR3 region has 13 residues. Per germline, CDR1 DFQATT and CDR2 SNEGSKA (reference sequence). In DNA, the CDR3 is TGCAGCGCCTTAACGGTATTTAATCAGCCCCAGCATTTT. Protein sequence: CSALTVFNQPQHF.

This clonotype was seen only a few times. The rearrangement links TRBV20-1 to TRBJ2-5; unclear D gene. V was trimmed by 3 bases and J by 1 base, leaving 9 bases between them. CDR3 length: 13 residues. Per germline, CDR1 DFQATT and CDR2 SNEGSKA (reference sequence). The CDR3 here is CSASERLQETQYF. CDR3 nucleotide sequence: TGCAGTGCTAGTGAAAGACTCCAAGAGACCCAGTACTTC.

The chain joins TRBV10-3 to TRBJ2-7; the match to TRBD2 covers 11 bases. CDR3 size: 14 residues. The trim removed 11 bases at V and 2 bases at J, leaving 8 bases unmatched. In germline, CDR1 is ENHRY, CDR2 SYGVKD. For the CDR3, the DNA is TGTGCCGTAGGACTAGCGGGTAGGGCCTACGAGCAGTACTTC. Translating gives CAVGLAGRAYEQYF.